The entry that follows covers one T cell receptor beta chain sequence. The antigen it binds to is not known. It has no much larger one-base neighbor in the sample; base qualities were not kept. This entry comes from a study of blood T cell repertoires in COVID-19 (dated by TCRdb to about 2020). About the investigation overall: Samples covering the acute and convalescent phases of COVID-19 were provided by collaborators in the United States, Italy and Spain. Deeply sampled blood TCRbeta repertoires from subjects exposed to, actively infected with, or recovered from COVID-19 were included in the dataset. Where HLA class I and class II types were available, the types were taken from metadata supplied by the sample provider, not from assay-based typing. The prospective study material was composed of cDNA or gDNA derived from T cells, B-cell-depleted T cells, or PBMCs. The sample metadata nearly always contained a de-identified subject ID, COVID-19 status, age in years and sex. Samples came from the ongoing ImmuneRACE study (first 160 participants) plus 1,254 subjects from 6 global collaborators. The repertoires were released in a freely available public database meant as a resource for research on the immune response to SARS-CoV-2.

Paper-wide results and their limitations: The amount of clinical and demographic metadata varied by source and participant and was provided uncurated.

Sequences MNHEY (CDR1) and SVGAGI (CDR2) are obtained from the germline V gene. Reading from cysteine to phenylalanine, the CDR3 counts 11 amino acids. The read is trimmed to its CDR3 DNA, 33 bases read in frame from base 1. V is cut by 6 bases and J by 6 bases, and the space between the germline ends is 9 bases. TCRbeta CDR3 regions were amplified from genomic DNA using the immunoSEQ Assay, a bias-controlled multiplex PCR. The paper's data handling went like this. The number of nucleated cells in each sample was estimated from the amplification of reference gene primers within the assay. To quantify the absolute abundance of each unique TCRbeta CDR3 rearrangement, sequence reads were collapsed and filtered. Productive Simpson clonality was computed per sample as the square root of Simpson's diversity index over productive rearrangements. Sourced from immuneACCESS, this table was stored by TCRdb with only in-frame sequences that have V and J called. A share of the clones is absent; for the studies checked, an unresolved V gene accounts for under half, and the remainder has no known explanation. V, J and clone size derive from that table, while D and trimming were established from the DNA sequence. This sample is represented by more than 65,000 clones; under 80% of them were singletons. The top ten clones comprise approximately 29% of the sample.

Whole blood was collected in K2EDTA tubes by collaborating institutions according to the institutions' own protocols. For TCRbeta analysis, collaborators shipped samples as frozen whole blood, isolated PBMCs, or DNA extracted from either of those sample types. The sequence derives from an elderly woman with active or convalescent COVID-19. Rearrangement joined TRBV6-5 to TRBJ2-7, with a tentative D gene TRBD1 over 7 matching bases. What was sequenced was peripheral blood. This receptor has the CDR3 CASRRDSEQYF. The DNA sequence follows: TGTGCCAGCAGGCGGGACAGCGAGCAGTACTTC.